Shown below are 19 T cell receptor delta chains from a single sample sequenced in a study of Vδ1+ human thymocytes. Whole-study findings and limits: Thymic TRG and TRD repertoires appeared highly polyclonal, with Gaussian CDR3 length distributions.

Sequences come from RNA converted to cDNA by reverse transcription. Multiplex PCR used pooled V-gene forward primers and a constant-region reverse primer to amplify CDR3s. TCRdb re-called the multiplex PCR reads through CATT. The table includes more than 45,000 delta-chain clones, about 15% detected once. Their specific antigens are unknown. Sequenced: Vdelta1+ gamma-delta thymocytes from the thymus. As to subset: FACS-sorted CD3+ TCRalphabeta- TCRVdelta1+ TCRVdelta2- thymocytes. The receptors were gathered from a girl less than two years old who had congenital heart surgery.

J is TRDJ1 and V is TRDV3; a possible D gene is TRDD2 (7 bases). Germline V gives CDR1 TVYSNPD, CDR2 GDNSRS (reference sequence). This CDR3 spans 21 amino acids. Trimming cost V 4 bases and J 2 bases, with 38 bases left between them. The CDR3 spells CASPVGSYGRSGGQITDKLIF. As DNA, the CDR3 is TGTGCCTCCCCCGTCGGTTCCTACGGTCGGAGTGGGGGCCAAATTACCGATAAACTCATCTTT.

This clone was detected only a few times. The genes are TRDV1 and TRDJ1; 8 bases fit TRDD3. V was clipped by 0 bases and J by 0 bases; unmatched bases: 15. This CDR3 is 20 amino acids long. Germline V CDR1 and CDR2: TSWWSYY, QGS. CDR3 sequence: CALGELKSLGDPSYTDKLIF. The CDR3 nucleotides read TGTGCTCTTGGGGAACTTAAGTCCCTGGGGGACCCCTCTTACACCGATAAACTCATCTTT.

Ten or more counts support this clone. The V call is TRDV2, the J call TRDJ1; 11 bases map to TRDD3. CDR3 length: 16 amino acids. CDR1 is GEAIGNYY and CDR2 is EKD in the germline V gene. Unmatched junction bases numbered 7, after V lost 3 bases and J lost 2 bases. The CDR3 loop is CACDPRLGDRTDKLIF. CDR3 coding DNA: TGTGCCTGTGACCCGCGACTGGGGGATAGGACCGATAAACTCATCTTT.

This clone was picked up a small number of times. V gene TRDV1 combines with J gene TRDJ1, with 8 bases fitting TRDD2. The germline V gene encodes CDR1 TSWWSYY and CDR2 QGS. J was trimmed by 0 bases and V by 3 bases; bases with no gene match: 12. This CDR3 is 18 amino acids long. The CDR3 region is CALGELPTSTPYTDKLIF. In DNA form, the CDR3 reads TGTGCTCTTGGGGAGCTTCCTACCAGTACTCCTTACACCGATAAACTCATCTTT.

This clone was observed a handful of times. The V gene is TRDV1, the J gene TRDJ1; TRDD3 aligns across 13 bases. CDR1 is TSWWSYY, CDR2 QGS, per germline. Trimming cost V 2 bases and J 0 bases; bases outside gene matches: 9. The CDR3 is 19 amino acids. The CDR3 is CALGEGIGLGDTYTDKLIF. CDR3 nucleotide sequence: TGTGCTCTTGGGGAAGGAATCGGACTGGGGGATACGTACACCGATAAACTCATCTTT.

The chain joins TRDV1 to TRDJ1, with a weak D call TRDD2 (6 bases). The V gene lost 1 base and the J gene lost 0 bases, with 15 bases spanning the gap. The V gene's germline CDR1 is TSWWSYY and CDR2 QGS. This CDR3 has 17 amino acids. The DNA for the CDR3 is TGTGCTCTTGGGGAACAATTCCTAGACGCCCACACCGATAAACTCATCTTT. Its protein product is CALGEQFLDAHTDKLIF.

J is TRDJ1 and V is TRDV1; D is perhaps TRDD2 (6 bases). Germline V gene data show CDR1 as TSWWSYY and CDR2 as QGS. CDR3 size: 25 residues. The V gene lost 4 bases and the J gene lost 2 bases, with 44 bases spanning the gap. The CDR3 reads CALGALLPTRTRGTASSRGTDKLIF. The DNA of the CDR3 is TGTGCTCTTGGGGCCCTCCTACCCACCCGTACTCGGGGAACGGCCTCATCTCGGGGGACCGATAAACTCATCTTT.

The chain uses TRDV2 and TRDJ1; tentative D call: TRDD3 (6 bases). Germline assignment: CDR1 GEAIGNYY and CDR2 EKD. The CDR3 is made up of 18 amino acids. The ends were cut back, 6 bases at V and 5 bases at J, with 30 bases in the middle. The CDR3 spells CACRYGFPYWVVGDKLIF. CDR3 DNA: TGTGCCTGTCGCTACGGTTTCCCGTACTGGGTGGTTGGGGATAAACTCATCTTT.

This clone has more than one count but fewer than ten. The rearrangement links TRDV1 to TRDJ1, with TRDD2 matching 9 bases. Trimming cost V 0 bases and J 8 bases; bases outside gene matches: 10. Germline CDR1 reads TSWWSYY; CDR2 reads QGS. This CDR3 is 16 amino acids long. CDR3 in DNA: TGTGCTCTTGGGGAACTTGAGGCCTTCCTACCTGACAAACTCATCTTT. Its translation is CALGELEAFLPDKLIF.

Only a few counts were recorded for this clone. The V gene is TRDV1, the J gene TRDJ1; 10 nucleotides align to TRDD3. Germline V gene sequence: CDR1 TSWWSYY, CDR2 QGS. V shed 5 bases and J 1 base; nucleotides not matched to a gene: 19. There are 20 residues in the CDR3. In DNA, the CDR3 is TGTGCTCTTGGGTGGCCTTCCTCGAATACTGGGGGATCGTCCACCGATAAACTCATCTTT. It encodes CALGWPSSNTGGSSTDKLIF.

The chain has TRDV1 and TRDJ1; D is unresolved. There are 15 residues in the CDR3. Germline loops: CDR1 TSWWSYY, CDR2 QGS. Trimming removed 5 bases at V and 5 bases at J, with 18 bases between. The CDR3 loop reads CALGNRLDARDKLIF. The CDR3 DNA follows: TGTGCTCTTGGGAACCGACTAGATGCGAGGGATAAACTCATCTTT.

This clone was detected only a few times. The chain links TRDV1 to TRDJ1, with TRDD3 matching over 11 bases. In germline, CDR1 is TSWWSYY, CDR2 QGS. There are 21 residues in the CDR3. V was pared by 3 bases and J by 0 bases, with 18 bases of the junction left unmatched. CDR3 sequence reads: CALGDNLGDTIQGEYTDKLIF. The DNA for the CDR3 is TGTGCTCTTGGGGACAACCTGGGGGATACCATCCAGGGCGAGTACACCGATAAACTCATCTTT.

For this clone: Sequence at one end of the junction differs from germline and may be a read error. This chain connects TRDV1 to TRDJ1, with D maybe TRDD2 (5 bases). Germline V gene lookup returns CDR1 TSWWSYY and CDR2 QGS. The CDR3 spans 13 residues. The CDR3 loop is CALGEAAHDPFFF. DNA for the CDR3: TGTGCTCTTGGGGAAGCAGCCCACGATCCCTTCTTCTTT.

This clone has a handful of counts. The chain links TRDV1 to TRDJ1, with D possibly called TRDD2 or TRDD3 (8 bases each). The CDR3 extends over 20 amino acids. Trimming pared 0 bases from V and 0 bases from J, leaving 23 bases between. CDR1 is TSWWSYY and CDR2 is QGS in the germline V gene. The CDR3 DNA reads TGTGCTCTTGGGGAACTAACTTCCTACGCTGGGGGACCGTACACCGATAAACTCATCTTT. The encoded protein is CALGELTSYAGGPYTDKLIF.

The V call is TRDV1, the J call TRDJ1; TRDD3 agrees at 9 bases. Germline V gene data show CDR1 as TSWWSYY and CDR2 as QGS. The CDR3 length is 24 residues. The junction had 33 bases not matched to a gene; V was cut back by 4 bases and J by 3 bases. The CDR3 DNA sequence: TGTGCTCTTGGGGTGTCCTCAACTAATTCCTATCCAGGGGGATACAAAGCGGTAGCCGATAAACTCATCTTT. It is translated as CALGVSSTNSYPGGYKAVADKLIF.

This clone has a count of ten or more. The chain is built from TRDV2 and TRDJ1; 13 bases map to TRDD3. V lost 2 bases and J lost 4; bases outside the gene matches: 9. The CDR3 totals 17 residues. In germline, CDR1 is GEAIGNYY, CDR2 EKD. The CDR3 region has the DNA TGTGCCTGTGACAACTTCGACTGGGGGATACGAAGCGATAAACTCATCTTT. Amino acids: CACDNFDWGIRSDKLIF.

The gene calls are TRDV1 and TRDJ1, with 8 bases lining up with TRDD3. This CDR3 contains 23 residues. With 2 bases clipped from V and 4 bases from J, the junction kept 30 bases outside the gene matches. Germline V gene lookup returns CDR1 TSWWSYY and CDR2 QGS. CDR3 amino acids: CALGERRDFRSWGTGLGIDKLIF. The CDR3 DNA reads TGTGCTCTTGGGGAAAGGAGGGACTTCCGTTCCTGGGGGACTGGACTCGGAATCGATAAACTCATCTTT.

The chain combines TRDV1 with TRDJ1, with 9 nucleotides matching TRDD3. V gave up 3 bases and J gave up 0 bases; unmatched junction bases: 26. From germline, CDR1 is TSWWSYY and CDR2 QGS. The CDR3 sequence is 23 residues long. This chain's CDR3 is CALGDDPLRLVLGDDLYTDKLIF. Here the CDR3 DNA reads TGTGCTCTTGGGGACGACCCTCTACGGCTCGTACTGGGGGACGACCTTTACACCGATAAACTCATCTTT.

This chain connects TRDV1 to TRDJ1, with 8 bases that match TRDD3. The germline V gene encodes CDR1 TSWWSYY and CDR2 QGS. The CDR3 contains 21 residues. V lost 2 bases and J lost 9; bases outside the gene matches: 29. The CDR3 DNA is TGTGCTCTTGGGGAATTTTCCCTACCGATGCGGGATACGCTAGGAGGGAAACAACTCATCTTT. Protein product: CALGEFSLPMRDTLGGKQLIF.